This T cell receptor (beta chain) was identified in a study of T-cell reconstitution after alpha-beta-depleted transplantation in children. Study results and limitations: Surviving recipient T cells and intrathymic progenitors accounted for some patients' high TCRbeta diversity at day 60. At one year after transplant, newly produced T cells mostly accounted for T-cell counts and diversity.

Trimming took 3 bases from V and 2 from J, leaving 16 bases between them. CDR1 and CDR2 from the germline V gene are ENHRY and SYGVKD. This CDR3 has 16 amino acids. Using unique molecular identifiers, the investigators prepared the TCRbeta library. TCRdb processed the PCR reads anew with MiXCR; each CDR3 protein has one entry. The table records about 200,000 distinct CDR3 sequences, under 8.5% of them present only once. This clonotype has ten or more counts. Its target is not known. The receptor's source is a male patient between 2 and 15 years old who had a stem cell transplant for acute myeloid leukemia, so the T cells may come from the graft donor. This chain uses TRBV10-3 with TRBJ1-2, with D maybe TRBD1 (6 bases). The sequencing here drew on PBMCs, mostly from graft donor cells, taken 360 days after TCRalphabeta/CD19-depleted stem cell transplant. DNA for the CDR3: TGTGCCATCAGTGATCAGGGGCCCCTAATAAACTATGGCTACACCTTC. Translating it yields CAISDQGPLINYGYTF.